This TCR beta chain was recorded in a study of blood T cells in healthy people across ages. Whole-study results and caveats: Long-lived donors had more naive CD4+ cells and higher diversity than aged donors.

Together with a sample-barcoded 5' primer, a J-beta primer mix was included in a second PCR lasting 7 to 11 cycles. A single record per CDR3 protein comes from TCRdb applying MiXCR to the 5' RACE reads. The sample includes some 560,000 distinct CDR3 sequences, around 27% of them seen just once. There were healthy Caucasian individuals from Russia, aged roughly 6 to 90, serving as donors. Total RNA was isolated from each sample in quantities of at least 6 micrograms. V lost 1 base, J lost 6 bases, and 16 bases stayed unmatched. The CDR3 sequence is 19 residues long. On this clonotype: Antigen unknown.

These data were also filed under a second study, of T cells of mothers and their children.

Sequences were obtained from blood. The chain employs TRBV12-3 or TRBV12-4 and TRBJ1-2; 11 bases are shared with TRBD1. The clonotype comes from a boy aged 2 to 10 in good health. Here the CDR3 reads CASSLDRGQGVSQFHGYTF. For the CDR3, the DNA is TGTGCCAGCAGTTTAGACCGGGGACAGGGGGTTTCCCAGTTCCATGGCTACACCTTC.